One sample yielded the 21 T cell receptor beta chains listed below, sequenced in a study of CD8 T cells in Susac syndrome. An amount of RNA that ranged from roughly 0.45 to 1 ug was reverse transcribed with random hexamers. TCRdb re-called the immunoSEQ multiplex PCR reads with MiXCR, one entry per CDR3 protein. The sample shows some 260,000 distinct CDR3 sequences, 85% of them seen only once. The sample taken for sequencing was CD8+ T cells from PBMCs. These TCRs come from a human donor with multiple sclerosis.

V usage is TRBV2 and J usage is TRBJ1-5; 7 bases are shared with TRBD1. J gave up 6 bases and V 3 bases, and 2 bases lay outside the gene matches. CDR3 length equals 13 residues. Germline loops: CDR1 SNHLY, CDR2 FYNNEI. CDR3 DNA sequence: TGTGCCAGCAGTGAGACAGGGCTTCAGCCCCAGCATTTT. As protein: CASSETGLQPQHF. Variable domain in full (rest from reference TRBV2 and TRBJ1-5): EPEVTQTPSHQVTQMGQEVILRCVPISNHLYFYWYRQILGQKVEFLVSFYNNEISEKSEIFDDQFSVERPDGSNFTLKIRSTKLEDSAMYFCASSETGLQPQHFGDGTRLSIL.

The chain combines TRBV28 with TRBJ2-2; D is unresolved. With 3 bases removed from V and 1 base from J, the gap between germline ends came to 9 bases. The germline V gene has CDR1 MDHEN and CDR2 SYDVKM. CDR3 length: 15 residues. Here the CDR3 reads CASSFSRRNTGELFF. For the CDR3, the DNA is TGTGCCAGCAGTTTTTCGAGGCGGAACACCGGGGAGCTGTTTTTT.

CDR3 sequence reads: CASTRQGNTEAFF. The CDR3, as DNA: TGTGCCAGCACCCGACAGGGGAACACTGAAGCTTTCTTT. V is TRBV25-1 and J is TRBJ1-1; the match to TRBD1 covers 7 bases. Germline V gives CDR1 MGHDK, CDR2 SYGVNS. The CDR3 runs 13 residues. Trimming took 7 bases from V and 1 from J; bases not matched to a gene: 3.

V is TRBV24-1 and J is TRBJ2-7; 8 bases are shared with TRBD1. The CDR3 runs to 14 residues. With V trimmed by 4 bases and J by 2 bases, 3 bases remained unmatched. Germline-derived CDR1 and CDR2 are KGHDR and SFDVKD. The CDR3 sequence: CATSEDRAPYEQYF. CDR3 DNA sequence: TGTGCCACCAGTGAGGACAGGGCCCCCTACGAGCAGTACTTC.

The rearrangement uses TRBV2 and TRBJ2-7; D unclear. From germline, CDR1 is SNHLY and CDR2 FYNNEI. The V gene lost 1 base and the J gene lost 3 bases, with 4 bases spanning the gap. CDR3 length: 12 residues. The CDR3 coding sequence is TGTGCCAGCAGTGAAGGGGGCTACGAGCAGTACTTC. The encoded protein is CASSEGGYEQYF.

This sequence joins TRBV27 and TRBJ2-7, with 9 positions matching TRBD1. CDR1 is MNHEY, CDR2 SMNVEV, per germline (reference sequence). The CDR3 length is 14 residues. V lost 6 bases, J lost 5 bases, and 8 bases stayed unmatched. CDR3 amino acids: CASSPLRDRDEQYF. DNA for the CDR3: TGTGCCAGCAGCCCCCTCCGGGACAGGGACGAGCAGTACTTC.

This chain joins TRBV19 and TRBJ2-5, with D possibly TRBD1 on 6 matching bases. CDR3 size: 16 residues. Looked up from germline, CDR1 is LNHDA and CDR2 is SQIVND (reference sequence). V was clipped by 3 bases and J by 3 bases, with 17 bases between them. The CDR3 region has the DNA TGTGCCAGTAGTATCAGGGACAAGCCTGCCAAAGAGACCCAGTACTTC. This encodes CASSIRDKPAKETQYF.

J is TRBJ2-1 and V is TRBV4-2, with 14 bases aligning to TRBD2. Germline trimming cut 2 bases from V and 9 bases from J; bases unmatched to any gene: 12. This CDR3 has 18 residues. Germline V lookup: CDR1 LGHNA, CDR2 YNFKEQ. CDR3 sequence reads: CASSQFPPGLAGVGEQFF. DNA of the CDR3: TGTGCCAGCAGCCAATTTCCTCCGGGACTAGCGGGAGTCGGTGAGCAGTTCTTC.

The genes are TRBV5-6 and TRBJ1-2, with TRBD1 matching 9 bases. Germline lookup yields CDR1 SGHDT and CDR2 YYEEEE. Trimming cost V 3 bases and J 11 bases; bases outside gene matches: 5. The length of the CDR3 is 12 residues. The CDR3 loop is CASSWGQGSYTF. In DNA, the CDR3 is TGTGCCAGCAGCTGGGGACAGGGATCATACACCTTC.

The CDR3 region is CASSGAPREKAFF. The CDR3 DNA is TGTGCCAGCAGTGGAGCTCCCAGGGAAAAAGCTTTCTTT. V gene TRBV25-1 combines with J gene TRBJ1-1, with a possible D match to TRBD1 (5 bases). Trimming pared 4 bases from V and 9 bases from J, leaving 15 bases between. The CDR3 loop spans 13 amino acids. In germline, CDR1 is MGHDK, CDR2 SYGVNS. Full variable domain (missing parts from reference TRBV25-1 and TRBJ1-1): EADIYQTPRYLVIGTGKKITLECSQTMGHDKMYWYQQDPGMELHLIHYSYGVNSTEKGDLSSESTVSRIRTEHFPLTLESARPSHTSQYLCASSGAPREKAFFGQGTRLTVV.

This clonotype was seen a few times. V gene TRBV5-4 combines with J gene TRBJ2-2; D not certain. Per the germline V gene, CDR1 is SGHNT and CDR2 is YYREEE (reference sequence). CDR3 length: 11 residues. V gave up 2 bases and J gave up 7 bases, with 3 bases separating them. The CDR3 region is CASSFGGELFF. The CDR3 DNA is TGTGCCAGCAGCTTTGGCGGGGAGCTGTTTTTT.

The chain combines TRBV21-1 with TRBJ2-7; the table gives TRBD2 as D, unverified against the DNA. TRBV21-1 has pseudogene status. The CDR3 consists of 21 residues. The CDR3 loop is CASSKFSKGSAPTHFSYEQYF. The CDR3 bases are TGTGCCAGCAGCAAATTCAGTAAGGGGTCCGCTCCCACACACTTCTCCTACGAGCAGTACTTC.

V gene TRBV24-1 combines with J gene TRBJ2-7; a possible D gene is TRBD1 (7 bases). Looked up from germline, CDR1 is KGHDR and CDR2 is SFDVKD. The CDR3 extends over 14 amino acids. The V and J ends lost 6 bases and 3 bases respectively, with 14 bases between them. The DNA for the CDR3 is TGTGCCACCAGTCAGGGGGGCCGCAACTACGAGCAGTACTTC. Its translation is CATSQGGRNYEQYF.

The chain uses TRBV7-2 and TRBJ1-2, with D hard to call. CDR1 is SGHTA, CDR2 FQGNSA, per germline. The length of the CDR3 is 13 residues. The germline V and J ends were trimmed by 5 bases and 7 bases, with 14 bases remaining between them. The DNA for the CDR3 is TGTGCCAGCAGCGCTCCTTTGTTGCTTGGCTACACCTTC. This translates into CASSAPLLLGYTF. The variable domain in full, completed from reference TRBV7-2 and TRBJ1-2, reads GAGVSQSPSNKVTEKGKDVELRCDPISGHTALYWYRQSLGQGLEFLIYFQGNSAPDKSGLPSDRFSAERTGGSVSTLTIQRTQQEDSAVYLCASSAPLLLGYTFGSGTRLTVV.

V is TRBV2 and J is TRBJ2-2; TRBD1 or TRBD2 may be the D gene (5 bases each). The CDR3 has 17 residues. The germline V gene has CDR1 SNHLY and CDR2 FYNNEI. Trimming took 2 bases from V and 4 from J, leaving 17 bases between them. The CDR3 loop is CASSESPSGPLTGELFF. The CDR3, as DNA: TGTGCCAGCAGTGAATCCCCCTCGGGGCCTCTCACCGGGGAGCTGTTTTTT.

The rearrangement uses TRBV11-2 and TRBJ2-1; no reliable D call. The germline V gene encodes CDR1 SGHAT and CDR2 FQNNGV. V dropped 5 bases and J dropped 3 bases, with 14 bases sitting between them. This CDR3 region has 15 residues. CDR3 in amino acids: CASSLWARVYNEQFF. The CDR3 coding sequence is TGTGCCAGCAGCCTATGGGCGAGAGTCTACAATGAGCAGTTCTTC.

The V and J genes are TRBV5-8 and TRBJ2-3, with TRBD2 matching over 7 bases. This CDR3 comprises 15 residues. With 1 base clipped from V and 4 bases from J, the junction kept 6 bases outside the gene matches. CDR1 and CDR2 (germline): SGHTS, YDEGEE. The CDR3 reads CASSLFLAAPDTQYF. CDR3 nucleotide sequence: TGTGCCAGCAGCTTGTTTCTAGCGGCCCCAGATACGCAGTATTTT. The full variable domain, its missing parts supplied by reference TRBV5-8 and TRBJ2-3, is EAGVTQSPTHLIKTRGQQATLRCSPISGHTSVYWYQQALGLGLQFLLWYDEGEERNRGNFPPRFSGRQFPNYSSELNVNALELEDSALYLCASSLFLAAPDTQYFGPGTRLTVL.

J is TRBJ2-1 and V is TRBV14; 7 bases fit TRBD2. This CDR3 spans 15 amino acids. Germline CDR1 reads SGHDN; CDR2 reads FVKESK. Unmatched junction bases numbered 7, after V lost 4 bases and J lost 4 bases. The CDR3 nucleotides read TGTGCCAGCAGCCGGGACTACGAACCGTACAATGAGCAGTTCTTC. This gives the protein CASSRDYEPYNEQFF.

The CDR3 spells CASTKTSGRARGSLHEQFF. CDR3 nucleotides: TGTGCCAGCACCAAGACTAGCGGGAGGGCTAGGGGATCATTACATGAGCAGTTCTTC. V is TRBV6-1 and J is TRBJ2-1, with 14 bases matching TRBD2. V lost 7 bases, J lost 8 bases, and 19 bases stayed unmatched. CDR3 length: 19 amino acids. The germline CDR1 and CDR2 sequences are MNHNS and SASEGT.

V and J are TRBV2 and TRBJ2-5; 10 bases line up with TRBD2. With 3 bases clipped from V and 5 bases from J, the junction kept 15 bases outside the gene matches. The length of the CDR3 is 18 residues. The germline CDR1 and CDR2 sequences are SNHLY and FYNNEI. CDR3 sequence: CASSDRLSGRALGETQYF. The CDR3 DNA sequence: TGTGCCAGCAGTGATCGGTTGAGCGGGAGGGCCCTCGGGGAGACCCAGTACTTC.

The chain joins TRBV12-3 or TRBV12-4 to TRBJ2-2; 12 bases agree with TRBD2. V lost 8 bases and J lost 5; bases outside the gene matches: 6. CDR3 length: 15 amino acids. CDR3 sequence (DNA): TGTGCCAGCGTCTCGGGGACTAGCGGGACCGGGGAGCTGTTTTTT. Amino acids: CASVSGTSGTGELFF.